This paragraph covers one T cell receptor beta chain sequence. The antigen remains undetermined. The sample is drawn from a study of lymphopenia after photon versus proton radiotherapy. Study-wide results and caveats: Oligoclonal CD8+ Temra expansion after nadir drove photon patients' diversity drop. Relative stability marked proton patients; photon patients lost diversity and naive cells.

Clones were read by immunoSEQ multiplex PCR, and TCRdb kept only the in-frame ones, dropping some. The table shows around 22,000 clones, with approximately 84% occurring only once. V gave up 2 bases and J gave up 9 bases, with 15 bases separating them. The CDR3 covers 15 residues. Germline V lookup: CDR1 SGHNT, CDR2 YYREEE (reference sequence). This chain uses TRBV5-4 with TRBJ1-6, with a weak D call TRBD1 (5 bases). The TCR was taken from a man between 35 and 55 years old with gastric cancer. The specimen comprised peripheral blood, sampled from a patient treated with photon-based radiotherapy. CDR3 sequence reads: CASSFGHPKGSPLHF. The CDR3 nucleotides are TGTGCCAGCAGCTTTGGACACCCGAAGGGTTCACCCCTCCACTTT. The entire variable domain, with the rest obtained from reference TRBV5-4 and TRBJ1-6, is as follows: ETGVTQSPTHLIKTRGQQVTLRCSSQSGHNTVSWYQQALGQGPQFIFQYYREEENGRGNFPPRFSGLQFPNYSSELNVNALELDDSALYLCASSFGHPKGSPLHFGNGTRLTVT.